One sample yielded the 10 T cell receptor beta chains listed below, sequenced in a study of blood T cell repertoires in COVID-19. Method: immunoSEQ multiplex PCR; TCRdb's copy keeps in-frame clones and lacks some. The top ten clones hold roughly 1.1% of a sample with some 420,000 clones, around 89% of them seen once. Sequenced material: PBMCs or T cells enriched from blood (not recorded which). These receptors came from a man younger than 40 who had recovered from COVID-19.

The V and J genes are TRBV21-1 and TRBJ1-4; TRBD1 was called by the table and not checked on the DNA. TRBV21-1 is a known pseudogene. The CDR3 is 15 amino acids. CDR3: CASSKVPGAREKLFF. The CDR3 DNA follows: TGTGCCAGCAGCAAAGTTCCAGGGGCGCGTGAAAAACTGTTTTTT.

The chain combines TRBV10-1 with TRBJ1-1, with 8 bases that match TRBD1. Germline lookup yields CDR1 WNHNN and CDR2 SYGVQD (reference sequence). The CDR3 sequence is 13 residues long. V shed 6 bases and J 6 bases; nucleotides not matched to a gene: 6. The CDR3 sequence is CASSLPGQAEAFF. CDR3 nucleotide sequence: TGCGCCAGCAGCCTTCCGGGACAGGCTGAAGCTTTCTTT.

Concerning this clone: A much larger clone differs from this one at a single base, so this may be a read error. V is TRBV3-1 (or the pseudogene TRBV3-2) and J is TRBJ2-7, with 8 positions matching TRBD1. V was pared by 4 bases and J by 2 bases, with 7 bases of the junction left unmatched. CDR1 is LGHDT, CDR2 YNNKEL, per germline (reference sequence). The CDR3 is 15 residues long. The CDR3 loop is CASSLCRQGTYEQYF. The CDR3 coding sequence is TGTGCCAGCAGCCTTTGCCGACAGGGGACCTACGAGCAGTACTTC.

This clone was counted only a few times. The chain is built from TRBV3-1 (or the pseudogene TRBV3-2) and TRBJ2-7; TRBD2 matches at 14 bases. CDR1 LGHDT and CDR2 YNNKEL come from the germline V gene (reference sequence). The J segment lost 3 bases and the V segment lost 0 bases, leaving 7 bases of the junction unmatched. This CDR3 has 18 residues. The CDR3 nucleotides are TGTGCCAGCAGCCAAGACGGACTAGCGGGAGGCCCTTTCTACGAGCAGTACTTC. Its protein product is CASSQDGLAGGPFYEQYF.

This rearrangement joins TRBV12-3 or TRBV12-4 to TRBJ2-1, with D hard to call. V shed 6 bases and J shed 2 bases, with 8 bases lying between them. There are 13 residues in the CDR3. The chain's CDR3 is CASRPSAYNEQFF. DNA of the CDR3: TGTGCCAGCAGACCCAGCGCCTACAATGAGCAGTTCTTC.

The chain links TRBV2 to TRBJ2-1, with 7 bases aligning to TRBD1. V shed 4 bases and J 8 bases; nucleotides not matched to a gene: 17. The germline V gene encodes CDR1 SNHLY and CDR2 FYNNEI. The CDR3 contains 17 residues. The CDR3 nucleotides read TGTGCCAGCAGTGGGATCTACCGGGACCGCCAGGGGGATGAGCAGTTCTTC. This gives the protein CASSGIYRDRQGDEQFF.

This chain uses TRBV7-9 with TRBJ1-1, with TRBD1 identical over 7 bases. V lost 4 bases, J lost 3 bases, and 8 bases stayed unmatched. The CDR3 is 15 residues long. CDR1 SEHNR and CDR2 FQNEAQ come from the germline V gene (reference sequence). The DNA of the CDR3 is TGTGCCAGCAGCTCGGGACAGACTAGAGACACTGAAGCTTTCTTT. Protein product: CASSSGQTRDTEAFF.

The rearrangement links TRBV19 to TRBJ1-5, with 10 bases lining up with TRBD1. The CDR3 has 18 amino acids. V gave up 5 bases and J gave up 4 bases; unmatched junction bases: 14. CDR1 LNHDA and CDR2 SQIVND come from the germline V gene (reference sequence). CDR3 region: CASSLLYGTGANNQPQHF. CDR3 in DNA: TGTGCCAGTAGTCTACTGTACGGGACAGGGGCTAATAATCAGCCCCAGCATTTT.

The chain recombines TRBV3-1 (or the pseudogene TRBV3-2) with TRBJ1-4; 7 positions agree with TRBD1. V shed 2 bases and J 7 bases; nucleotides not matched to a gene: 10. The CDR3 runs to 16 residues. Germline V gives CDR1 LGHDT, CDR2 YNNKEL (reference sequence). As DNA, the CDR3 is TGTGCCAGCAGCCAAAGGACAGGCGGTCGGAGTGAAAAACTGTTTTTT. This sequence encodes CASSQRTGGRSEKLFF.

V and J are TRBV27 and TRBJ1-1; TRBD1 matches at 10 bases. Per germline, CDR1 MNHEY and CDR2 SMNVEV (reference sequence). Losses at the gene ends were 3 bases for V and 0 bases for J; bases not matched to a gene: 1. There are 15 residues in the CDR3. The chain's CDR3 is CASSLGQGMNTEAFF. CDR3 in DNA: TGTGCCAGCAGTTTGGGACAGGGGATGAACACTGAAGCTTTCTTT.